This T cell receptor (beta chain) was captured in a study of cytomegalovirus exposure and HLA in healthy donors. Overall study findings and caveats: A missense variant in DCLRE1C was later tied to TCR beta V- and J-gene trimming.

In this sample, this clone turned up once. Its antigen is currently unknown. The PCR had 60 Vbeta and 13 Jbeta primers. Profiling relied on immunoSEQ multiplex PCR, and the TCRdb table lists in-frame clones only, not all of them. This table holds roughly 200,000 clones, around 75% found once. The CDR3 totals 15 residues. Germline assignment: CDR1 SEHNR and CDR2 FQNEAQ (reference sequence). The ends lost 4 bases at V and 1 base at J; junction bases unmatched: 5. The source is a woman in her twenties or thirties in good health and CMV-seronegative. Sequencing input: PBMCs. This rearrangement joins TRBV7-9 to TRBJ2-5, with 8 bases identical to TRBD2. The CDR3 sequence is CASSSLLAAQETQYF. The CDR3 DNA reads TGTGCCAGCAGCTCCCTACTAGCGGCCCAAGAGACCCAGTACTTC.